What follows are 22 T cell receptor beta chains derived from one specimen sequenced in a study of T cell changes during pregnancy in multiple sclerosis. This table comes from immunoSEQ multiplex PCR, and its TCRdb copy is limited to in-frame clones, with some not included. The table includes roughly 100,000 clones, about nine tenths detected once. The input for sequencing was peripheral blood, taken after pregnancy. The receptors were gathered from a female donor in good health, enrolled as a control in a pregnancy study.

This clone was seen just once. CDR3: CASSSTGDPNYGYTF. CDR3 nucleotide sequence: TGTGCCAGCAGCTCTACAGGGGACCCTAACTATGGCTACACCTTC. The gene calls are TRBV7-9 and TRBJ1-2, with 7 nucleotides matching TRBD1. Germline CDR1 SEHNR, CDR2 FQNEAQ (reference sequence). V shed 4 bases and J 0 bases; nucleotides not matched to a gene: 5. This CDR3 region has 15 residues. Complete variable domain (other parts from reference TRBV7-9 and TRBJ1-2): DTGVSQNPRHKITKRGQNVTFRCDPISEHNRLYWYRQTLGQGPEFLTYFQNEAQLEKSRLLSDRFSAERPKGSFSTLEIQRTEQGDSAMYLCASSSTGDPNYGYTFGSGTRLTVV.

The CDR3 loop reads CASSLIGSRNTQYF. The CDR3 DNA sequence: TGTGCCAGCAGCTTGATCGGGTCCCGAAATACGCAGTATTTT. This chain uses TRBV5-4 with TRBJ2-3, with D hard to call. Trimming removed 1 base at V and 7 bases at J, with 13 bases between. This CDR3 region has 14 residues. Per germline, CDR1 SGHNT and CDR2 YYREEE (reference sequence).

The chain joins TRBV5-1 to TRBJ1-2; 8 bases line up with TRBD1. Looked up from germline, CDR1 is SGHRS and CDR2 is YFSETQ. With 0 bases clipped from V and 2 bases from J, the junction kept 6 bases outside the gene matches. The CDR3 spans 16 residues. CDR3 coding DNA: TGCGCCAGCAGCTTGGCCCAACGGACAGGGAACTATGGCTACACCTTC. This gives the protein CASSLAQRTGNYGYTF. The full variable domain, with the rest looked up from reference TRBV5-1 and TRBJ1-2, is KAGVTQTPRYLIKTRGQQVTLSCSPISGHRSVSWYQQTPGQGLQFLFEYFSETQRNKGNFPGRFSGRQFSNSRSEMNVSTLELGDSALYLCASSLAQRTGNYGYTFGSGTRLTVV.

CDR3 bases: TGTGCCAGCAGCTTAGTGACTAGCGGGGTGGAGACCCAGTACTTC. This sequence encodes CASSLVTSGVETQYF. V gene TRBV7-9 combines with J gene TRBJ2-5; 11 bases line up with TRBD2. The CDR3 has 15 amino acids. V was pared by 1 base and J by 5 bases, with 3 bases of the junction left unmatched. Germline CDR1 and CDR2: SEHNR and FQNEAQ (reference sequence).

CDR3 loop: CASSPSYEQYF. In DNA, the CDR3 is TGTGCCAGCAGCCCTTCCTACGAGCAGTACTTC. The chain is built from TRBV11-2 and TRBJ2-7; the D is unclear. Germline CDR1 is SGHAT and CDR2 is FQNNGV. V was pared by 5 bases and J by 1 base, with 3 bases between. The CDR3 loop spans 11 amino acids.

The chain employs TRBV4-3 and TRBJ2-5, with D perhaps matching TRBD2 (6 bases). The germline CDR1 and CDR2 sequences are LGHNA and YSLEER. Trimming stripped 0 bases from V and 5 bases from J, with 13 bases between. The CDR3 extends over 15 amino acids. The chain's CDR3 is CASSQEGGPGETQYF. The CDR3 DNA reads as TGCGCCAGCAGCCAAGAAGGAGGGCCGGGGGAGACCCAGTACTTC.

The chain joins TRBV7-3 to TRBJ2-2; 9 nucleotides agree with TRBD1. The CDR3 has 15 amino acids. Per the germline V gene, CDR1 is SGHTA and CDR2 is FQGTGA. V trimming: 0 bases; J trimming: 7 bases; junction bases outside the gene matches: 3. In DNA form, the CDR3 reads TGTGCCAGCAGCTTAACGGGACAGGGATTCGGGGAGCTGTTTTTT. The encoded protein is CASSLTGQGFGELFF. Using reference TRBV7-3 and TRBJ2-2 for the parts outside the CDR3, the full variable domain is GAGVSQTPSNKVTEKGKYVELRCDPISGHTALYWYRQSLGQGPEFLIYFQGTGAADDSGLPNDRFFAVRPEGSVSTLKIQRTERGDSAVYLCASSLTGQGFGELFFGEGSRLTVL.

The chain has TRBV7-2 and TRBJ2-1, with TRBD2 identical over 7 bases. The CDR3 spans 16 residues. Trimming took 1 base from V and 4 from J; bases not matched to a gene: 7. Germline lookup yields CDR1 SGHTA and CDR2 FQGNSA. CDR3 sequence reads: CASSLGGGRLYNEQFF. The CDR3 DNA reads as TGTGCCAGCAGCTTAGGGGGGGGAAGGCTATACAATGAGCAGTTCTTC.

The CDR3 spells CASSTEQGAVGELFF. CDR3 bases: TGTGCCAGCAGCACTGAACAGGGGGCGGTCGGGGAGCTGTTTTTT. The chain combines TRBV5-8 with TRBJ2-2; 9 nucleotides align to TRBD1. The CDR3 loop spans 15 amino acids. The ends lost 4 bases at V and 7 bases at J; junction bases unmatched: 8. CDR1 is SGHTS, CDR2 YDEGEE, per germline.

This rearrangement joins TRBV14 to TRBJ2-1; D is unclear. Germline CDR1 and CDR2: SGHDN and FVKESK. The CDR3 runs to 13 residues. V was pared by 6 bases and J by 10 bases, with 16 bases between. The CDR3 DNA reads TGTGCCAGCAGAGCCCGAAGCCGAAGCGAGCAGTTCTTC. Its translation: CASRARSRSEQFF.

This clone was detected a few times. V usage is TRBV29-1 and J usage is TRBJ2-3; 9 bases agree with TRBD2. This CDR3 has 13 amino acids. With 4 bases clipped from V and 7 bases from J, the junction kept 6 bases outside the gene matches. Looked up from germline, CDR1 is SQVTM and CDR2 is ANQGSEA. The CDR3 region has the DNA TGCAGCGTTGGAGGCGGGGGGGCGAATACGCAGTATTTT. Translated, it gives CSVGGGGANTQYF.

The chain carries TRBV7-9 and TRBJ1-1; the D is unclear. Trimming removed 5 bases at V and 0 bases at J, with 10 bases between. The CDR3 has 14 residues. Germline V gene lookup returns CDR1 SEHNR and CDR2 FQNEAQ (reference sequence). The CDR3 here is CASSASIMNTEAFF. The CDR3 DNA reads as TGTGCCAGCAGCGCCTCTATTATGAACACTGAAGCTTTCTTT.

This chain connects TRBV28 to TRBJ2-1; possibly TRBD1 for D (5 bases). Per the germline V gene, CDR1 is MDHEN and CDR2 is SYDVKM. The CDR3 has 13 amino acids. V gave up 3 bases and J gave up 9 bases, with 12 bases separating them. CDR3 protein: CASSLGRPVEQFF. As DNA, the CDR3 is TGTGCCAGCAGTTTGGGGCGCCCAGTTGAGCAGTTCTTC. The entire variable domain, with the rest obtained from reference TRBV28 and TRBJ2-1, is as follows: DVKVTQSSRYLVKRTGEKVFLECVQDMDHENMFWYRQDPGLGLRLIYFSYDVKMKEKGDIPEGYSVSREKKERFSLILESASTNQTSMYLCASSLGRPVEQFFGPGTRLTVL.

This chain links TRBV6-1 with TRBJ1-1, with 7 positions matching TRBD1. The germline V gene has CDR1 MNHNS and CDR2 SASEGT. V gave up 7 bases and J gave up 5 bases; unmatched junction bases: 7. This CDR3 has 13 amino acids. The CDR3 DNA reads TGTGCCAGCATACAGGGGAGATGGACTGAAGCTTTCTTT. The encoded protein is CASIQGRWTEAFF.

This chain joins TRBV19 and TRBJ2-7, with D unresolved. Deletions cut 3 bases from V and 2 bases from J, with 11 bases between. This CDR3 is 14 amino acids long. Germline CDR1 and CDR2: LNHDA and SQIVND (reference sequence). This CDR3 reads CASSIGRSTYEQYF. Here the CDR3 DNA reads TGTGCCAGTAGTATTGGTCGGTCCACCTACGAGCAGTACTTC.

The chain uses TRBV7-9 and TRBJ2-1; no reliable D call. This CDR3 has 10 residues. Germline values: CDR1 SEHNR, CDR2 FQNEAQ (reference sequence). The germline V and J ends were trimmed by 9 bases and 7 bases, with 7 bases remaining between them. CDR3 protein: CASSINEQFF. The CDR3, as DNA: TGTGCCAGTAGCATAAATGAGCAGTTCTTC.

J is TRBJ1-1 and V is TRBV11-3; 7 nucleotides agree with TRBD1. Per germline, CDR1 SGHNT and CDR2 YENEEA. The V and J ends lost 5 bases and 2 bases, in that order; junction bases with no gene match: 5. CDR3 length: 14 residues. DNA for the CDR3: TGTGCCAGCAGCACAGGACAGGCCAACACTGAAGCTTTCTTT. Protein: CASSTGQANTEAFF.

The count of this clone is one. The genes are TRBV18 and TRBJ2-1; 8 nucleotides line up with TRBD2. V lost 6 bases and J lost 9; bases outside the gene matches: 16. Germline V gene data show CDR1 as KGHSH and CDR2 as LQKENI. This CDR3 is built from 16 residues. CDR3: CASSTRGGGPTVEQFF. The CDR3 DNA sequence: TGTGCCAGCTCGACCCGGGGCGGGGGGCCTACGGTTGAGCAGTTCTTC.

V usage is TRBV18 and J usage is TRBJ1-6; D is possibly TRBD1 (6 bases). CDR1 and CDR2 from the germline V gene are KGHSH and LQKENI. This CDR3 is 15 amino acids long. Trimming left V 0 bases short and J 9 bases short, with 12 bases between. The CDR3 loop is CASSPPDRPSSPLHF. As DNA, the CDR3 is TGTGCCAGCTCACCACCAGACAGGCCGAGTTCACCCCTCCACTTT.

This rearrangement joins TRBV6-5 to TRBJ2-7; tentatively, D is TRBD2 (7 bases). CDR1 is MNHEY, CDR2 SVGAGI, per germline. V lost 7 bases to trimming and J lost 2 bases, with 9 bases between them. The length of the CDR3 is 12 residues. The CDR3 region has the DNA TGTGCCAGCAAGGGGGGGGCCTACGAGCAGTACTTC. Amino acids: CASKGGAYEQYF.

This clone was detected a few times. The gene calls are TRBV19 and TRBJ1-2, with a weak D call TRBD1 (6 bases). The CDR3 contains 15 residues. V was cut by 7 bases and J by 4 bases, with 19 bases left in between. Germline V CDR1 and CDR2: LNHDA, SQIVND (reference sequence). The CDR3 coding sequence is TGTGCCAGTACCCCACGGACAGACCTATCCTATGGCTACACCTTC. This codes for CASTPRTDLSYGYTF.

The chain is built from TRBV6-1 and TRBJ2-2; D unclear. The V gene lost 8 bases and the J gene lost 2 bases, with 9 bases spanning the gap. Germline CDR1 reads MNHNS; CDR2 reads SASEGT. The CDR3 extends over 13 amino acids. CDR3 coding DNA: TGTGCCAGCCCTCGAGCCAACACCGGGGAGCTGTTTTTT. It yields the protein CASPRANTGELFF.